This T cell receptor beta chain was observed in a study of blood T cell repertoires in COVID-19. About the study: Donors in the United States, Italy and Spain gave samples during acute or convalescent COVID-19.

Sequencing was performed with immunoSEQ multiplex PCR; in TCRdb, only in-frame clones are kept and a portion is missing. The sample holds 300,000 to 450,000 clones; 85% are singletons and the top ten take 3.6%. The CDR3 is 15 amino acids. V was cut by 6 bases and J by 1 base, with 13 bases left in between. Germline CDR1 and CDR2: SGHTA and FQGTGA. Sample: peripheral blood. The chain has TRBV7-3 and TRBJ2-1, with D perhaps TRBD2 (5 bases). The TCR sequence derives from a woman aged 18-29 years with acute or convalescent COVID-19. The CDR3 DNA follows: TGTGCCAGCAGACCCGGGAAGGTGTCCTACAATGAGCAGTTCTTC. Translating it yields CASRPGKVSYNEQFF.